Below, 10 T cell receptor beta chains from the same sample are listed, as sequenced in a study of OX40 agonist ivuxolimab in advanced cancers. Receptors were amplified or captured by the immunoSEQ multiplex PCR assay. TCRdb obtained this table from immuneACCESS and retained in-frame rearrangements with V and J assigned. These tables miss some clones; where compared with another copy, unresolved V genes account for less than half of the shortfall, and the remainder is unexplained. This sample lists roughly 76,000 clones; 86% were detected once. The ten top clones hold roughly 8% of the sample. The source was CD4+ or CD8+ T cells sorted from blood, collected in a trial of the OX40 agonist ivuxolimab. Source of these receptors: an adult with an advanced solid tumor such as melanoma, head and neck, liver or kidney cancer.

This sequence joins TRBV7-8 and TRBJ2-7; D is perhaps TRBD1 or TRBD2 (6 bases each). Germline V gene lookup returns CDR1 SGHVS and CDR2 FQNEAQ. The CDR3 has 14 residues. Trimming left V 4 bases short and J 5 bases short, with 15 bases between. Here the CDR3 DNA reads TGTGCCAGCAGCTCCAGGAGGGGGTTGGACGAGCAGTACTTC. Translated, it gives CASSSRRGLDEQYF.

The CDR3 coding sequence is TGTGCCAGCAGGTCTCTTGACAGTGAAAAACTGTTTTTT. It translates to CASRSLDSEKLFF. The chain combines TRBV11-3 with TRBJ1-4; D perhaps matches TRBD1 (5 bases). CDR1 and CDR2 (germline): SGHNT, YENEEA. V lost 6 bases and J 7 bases, leaving 12 bases between the germline ends. The CDR3 has 13 residues.

The J gene is TRBJ2-5, the V gene TRBV6-1, with TRBD1 matching 9 bases. Germline CDR1 MNHNS, CDR2 SASEGT. The CDR3 is made up of 13 amino acids. Trimming removed 6 bases from V and 5 bases from J; junction bases left unmatched: 4. CDR3 coding DNA: TGTGCCAGCAGGAGGACAGGGGTCGAGACCCAGTACTTC. It codes for CASRRTGVETQYF.

V is TRBV30 and J is TRBJ2-7, with TRBD1 matching 9 bases. V gave up 8 bases and J gave up 5 bases; unmatched junction bases: 13. Per germline, CDR1 GTSNPN and CDR2 SVGIG (reference sequence). This CDR3 is 14 amino acids long. CDR3 in DNA: TGTGCCGGGGGAACTTACAGGGGGCGTAACGAGCAGTACTTC. Amino acid sequence: CAGGTYRGRNEQYF.

The DNA of the CDR3 is TGCGCCAGCAGCTTGGAGGGGGGTCCAAACATTCAGTACTTC. Translated, it gives CASSLEGGPNIQYF. The V gene is TRBV5-1, the J gene TRBJ2-4, with D tentatively TRBD1 or TRBD2 (6 bases each). The CDR3 loop spans 14 amino acids. Trimming shortened V by 0 bases and J by 6 bases, and 10 bases separated the two germline ends. Germline-derived CDR1 and CDR2 are SGHRS and YFSETQ.

As to this clone: Distinct nucleotide sequences in the sample also encode this CDR3. This chain links TRBV6-5 with TRBJ1-2, with 11 nucleotides matching TRBD1. Trimming removed 2 bases from V and 4 bases from J; junction bases left unmatched: 6. The CDR3 loop spans 16 amino acids. CDR1 MNHEY and CDR2 SVGAGI come from the germline V gene. CDR3 loop: CASSYLRTGGGYGYTF. The CDR3 coding sequence is TGTGCCAGCAGTTACCTCCGGACAGGGGGCGGCTATGGCTACACCTTC.

This clone was seen a handful of times. The chain joins TRBV14 to TRBJ1-3; weak D call: TRBD1 (5 bases). CDR1 is SGHDN and CDR2 is FVKESK in the germline V gene. V lost 0 bases and J 3 bases, leaving 12 bases between the germline ends. The CDR3 spans 16 residues. The CDR3 sequence is CASSQDYGTHGNTIYF. The DNA for the CDR3 is TGTGCCAGCAGCCAAGATTATGGGACGCATGGAAACACCATATATTTT.

The chain is built from TRBV28 and TRBJ2-7; 9 positions agree with TRBD1. This CDR3 has 15 residues. Germline CDR1 and CDR2: MDHEN and SYDVKM. With 5 bases clipped from V and 4 bases from J, the junction kept 9 bases outside the gene matches. The CDR3 spells CASSGTGTPLYEQYF. CDR3 in DNA: TGTGCCAGCAGTGGGACAGGGACCCCTTTATACGAGCAGTACTTC.

The genes are TRBV18 and TRBJ2-1, with 8 bases lining up with TRBD2. The CDR3 totals 17 residues. Germline CDR1 and CDR2: KGHSH and LQKENI. Trimming at V came to 4 bases and at J to 4 bases, leaving 12 bases not matched to a gene. CDR3 bases: TGTGCCAGCTCACTGATGCCGGCCACTAGCGGATACAATGAGCAGTTCTTC. Protein product: CASSLMPATSGYNEQFF.

CDR3 DNA: TGCGCCAGCGGCGGGCCCGGGTCCGATCAGCCCCAGCATTTT. This codes for CASGGPGSDQPQHF. The V call is TRBV10-2, the J call TRBJ1-5; D gene ambiguous. V gave up 8 bases and J gave up 5 bases, with 16 bases separating them. From germline, CDR1 is WSHSY and CDR2 SAAADI. This CDR3 is built from 14 residues.